This entry concerns a single T cell receptor beta chain. The participants were between about 18 and 95 years old and came from 20 to 30 US areas. Cohorts were based on clinical histories the participants reported. V was shortened by 8 bases and J by 1 base, with 17 bases between the two germline ends. Germline loops: CDR1 SNHLY, CDR2 FYNNEI. This CDR3 is 15 amino acids long. These data come from a study of blood T cell repertoires in COVID-19. At the level of the study: From T cells, B-cell-depleted T cells, or PBMCs came the material, which was cDNA or gDNA.

In the study's own analysis: From reference gene primer amplification, estimates of nucleated cell counts were derived. The assay was immunoSEQ multiplex PCR, and TCRdb's table has in-frame clones only and misses some. Clone size and V and J calls were adopted from that table, with D and trimming inferred from the DNA. The table records approximately 300,000 clones, 75% to 90% of them present only once. V gene TRBV2 combines with J gene TRBJ1-1; weak D call: TRBD1 (6 bases). Sequenced material: PBMCs or T cells enriched from blood (not recorded which). The sequence was collected from a man aged 55 to 70 who had recovered from COVID-19. The CDR3 sequence is CASDLMGAKNTEAFF. In DNA, the CDR3 is TGTGCCAGCGACCTGATGGGGGCCAAGAACACTGAAGCTTTCTTT.